This TCR beta chain appears in the sequencing data of a study of cytomegalovirus exposure and HLA in healthy donors. Study-level findings and limits: Accounts indicate the classifier identified cytomegalovirus status with strong specificity and sensitivity. Clusters of TCRs from the first cohort tended to co-occur in the roughly 120 validation repertoires (as a later analysis found).

Germline V CDR1 and CDR2: MNHNS, SASEGT. With V trimmed by 3 bases and J by 4 bases, 7 bases remained unmatched. The CDR3 consists of 16 residues. As for this clone: Its cognate antigen is unknown.

Profiled with immunoSEQ multiplex PCR; TCRdb holds only in-frame clones, not every one. The sample carries about 130,000 clones, approximately 90% recorded once. The rearrangement uses TRBV6-1 and TRBJ1-5; TRBD1 aligns across 9 bases. The source of this sequence is a woman aged 25 to 45 in good health and CMV-seropositive. The source material was PBMCs. The CDR3 DNA reads TGTGCCAGCAGTGACGGCGGGACAGGGAAAAATCAGCCCCAGCATTTT. It specifies CASSDGGTGKNQPQHF.